This T cell receptor beta chain was obtained from a study of beta chain features in type 1 diabetes. Across the study: The study examined about 110,000,000 sorted cells across all samples.

Germline loops: CDR1 MNHEY, CDR2 SMNVEV (reference sequence). V dropped 5 bases and J dropped 1 base, with 11 bases sitting between them. The CDR3 is 15 residues long. Expressed TCRB transcripts were sequenced because the entire RNA isolate underwent reverse transcription. Deep immunoSEQ sequencing covered naive, central memory and regulatory T cell samples. Sequencing was performed with immunoSEQ multiplex PCR; in TCRdb, only in-frame clones are kept and a portion is missing. The sample records a few hundred thousand clones, 9.6% being singletons. CD4+ naive, central memory, regulatory and stem cell-like memory subsets were isolated by sorting on CD45RO/CCR7/CD25/CD127/CD95/CD27. A few counts support this clone. Its antigen is not known. Notes on the study in general: When VDJ junctions were examined, type 1 diabetes patients showed fewer insertions and more deletions.

This TCR derives from a woman aged 18 to 35 in good health. This sequence joins TRBV27 and TRBJ2-2, with D perhaps matching TRBD1 (6 bases). The sample comprised naive CD4+ T cells from blood. CDR3 amino acids: CASSPRGLNTGELFF. In nucleotides, the CDR3 is TGTGCCAGCAGTCCCAGGGGTCTGAACACCGGGGAGCTGTTTTTT.